One and the same sample provided the 9 T cell receptor beta chains below, sequenced in a study of T cell responses to AZD1222 COVID-19 vaccine. Using immunoSEQ multiplex PCR, the repertoire was profiled, and TCRdb retains in-frame clones only, with some absent. Among approximately 140,000 clones listed, roughly nine tenths were seen once. The sample in question was peripheral blood, obtained on day 0 of AZD1222 vaccination. The receptors were gathered from an adult in good health.

This sequence joins TRBV28 and TRBJ1-5; 7 bases agree with TRBD1. Germline values: CDR1 MDHEN, CDR2 SYDVKM. The length of the CDR3 is 14 residues. Trimming cost V 7 bases and J 6 bases; bases outside gene matches: 9. CDR3 DNA sequence: TGTGCCAGCACGCTAGGAGGGGGCCCTCAGCCCCAGCATTTT. This gives the protein CASTLGGGPQPQHF.

J is TRBJ1-2 and V is TRBV9; D remains ambiguous. Germline loops: CDR1 SGDLS, CDR2 YYNGEE. The CDR3 runs 15 residues. Trimming took 0 bases from V and 6 from J, leaving 15 bases between them. CDR3 amino acids: CASSVDVGRLHGYTF. The CDR3 region has the DNA TGTGCCAGCAGCGTAGATGTGGGGAGACTCCATGGCTACACCTTC.

V usage is TRBV5-1 and J usage is TRBJ2-7; TRBD2 agrees at 9 bases. V lost 0 bases to trimming and J lost 5 bases; unmatched junction nucleotides: 6. The CDR3 loop spans 15 amino acids. Germline V gene data show CDR1 as SGHRS and CDR2 as YFSETQ. CDR3 DNA: TGCGCCAGCAGCTTGGGTAGCGGGAGTGCCGACGAGCAGTACTTC. This codes for CASSLGSGSADEQYF.

The chain combines TRBV2 with TRBJ2-2, with a weak D call TRBD2 (6 bases). Germline values: CDR1 SNHLY, CDR2 FYNNEI. This CDR3 comprises 17 residues. V lost 7 bases, J lost 6 bases, and 24 bases lay in between. The CDR3: CASKASFPSWEAGELFF. CDR3 nucleotides: TGTGCCAGCAAAGCCAGTTTTCCTTCCTGGGAGGCCGGGGAGCTGTTTTTT. Using reference TRBV2 and TRBJ2-2 for the parts outside the CDR3, the full variable domain is EPEVTQTPSHQVTQMGQEVILRCVPISNHLYFYWYRQILGQKVEFLVSFYNNEISEKSEIFDDQFSVERPDGSNFTLKIRSTKLEDSAMYFCASKASFPSWEAGELFFGEGSRLTVL.

The gene calls are TRBV4-2 and TRBJ1-6; 8 bases line up with TRBD1. The CDR3 is made up of 14 amino acids. J lost 7 bases, V lost 4 bases, and 3 bases had no gene match. Germline-derived CDR1 and CDR2 are LGHNA and YNFKEQ. CDR3 loop: CASSLGQGNSPLHF. The CDR3 DNA reads TGTGCCAGCAGCCTCGGACAGGGAAATTCACCCCTCCACTTT.

This chain joins TRBV5-1 and TRBJ1-6; D is unresolved. This CDR3 is built from 13 residues. V was clipped by 6 bases and J by 8 bases, with 12 bases between them. Germline values: CDR1 SGHRS, CDR2 YFSETQ. CDR3 loop: CASTKGRDSPLHF. CDR3 DNA: TGCGCCAGCACCAAAGGGCGGGATTCACCCCTCCACTTT. Looking up the rest from reference TRBV5-1 and TRBJ1-6 gives the full variable domain: KAGVTQTPRYLIKTRGQQVTLSCSPISGHRSVSWYQQTPGQGLQFLFEYFSETQRNKGNFPGRFSGRQFSNSRSEMNVSTLELGDSALYLCASTKGRDSPLHFGNGTRLTVT.

Here the CDR3 reads CATERNNEQFF. The CDR3 DNA reads TGTGCCACCGAGCGTAACAATGAGCAGTTCTTC. The J gene is TRBJ2-1, the V gene TRBV24-1; no clear D. There are 11 residues in the CDR3. The V end lost 9 bases, the J end lost 5 bases, and 7 bases lay between the germline ends. CDR1 is KGHDR, CDR2 SFDVKD, per germline.

The chain has TRBV5-1 and TRBJ2-7, with D maybe TRBD1 (7 bases). Germline V gives CDR1 SGHRS, CDR2 YFSETQ. V was cut by 1 base and J by 6 bases, with 20 bases left in between. CDR3 size: 16 residues. The CDR3 DNA reads as TGCGCCAGCAGCTTGCATGAGTCGACAGGGAGGCGCGAGCAGTACTTC. Protein product: CASSLHESTGRREQYF.

V is TRBV6-5 and J is TRBJ1-1, with D uncertain. The CDR3 has 13 residues. Germline lookup yields CDR1 MNHEY and CDR2 SVGAGI. V shed 6 bases and J shed 0 bases, with 8 bases lying between them. CDR3 loop: CASRTTMNTEAFF. CDR3 nucleotide sequence: TGTGCCAGCAGGACGACGATGAACACTGAAGCTTTCTTT.